A single sample is the source of the 26 T cell receptor beta chains below, sequenced in a study of response to subunit inactivated influenza vaccine. TCRdb itself ran the RT-PCR reads through MiXCR, one entry per CDR3 protein. In the table there are 500,000 to 600,000 distinct CDR3 sequences, approximately 13% of which are singletons. The specimen comprised PBMCs from blood, sampled roughly 46 days after vaccination. The source of these receptors is a man aged 50-59 years who received an inactivated influenza vaccine.

This clonotype was seen more than once but under ten times. The chain combines TRBV5-6 with TRBJ2-3, with a tentative D call TRBD1 (6 bases). V was pared by 2 bases and J by 7 bases, with 14 bases between. Per the germline V gene, CDR1 is SGHDT and CDR2 is YYEEEE. This CDR3 is 14 amino acids long. CDR3 coding DNA: TGTGCCAGCAGCTTCGACATACAGGGAAATACGCAGTATTTT. Translated, it gives CASSFDIQGNTQYF.

Only a few counts were recorded for this clonotype. This rearrangement joins TRBV12-3 or TRBV12-4 to TRBJ1-5; D is undetermined. This CDR3 spans 14 amino acids. The V gene lost 5 bases and the J gene lost 6 bases, with 14 bases spanning the gap. The CDR3 loop reads CASSDGSNLQPQHF. Written as DNA, the CDR3 is TGTGCCAGCAGTGATGGATCTAATCTTCAGCCCCAGCATTTT.

The CDR3, as DNA: TGTGCCAGCAGCCGCCTGGAACAGGGGGTAATTAACACCGGGGAGCTGTTTTTT. Translated: CASSRLEQGVINTGELFF. The chain combines TRBV6-2 or TRBV6-3 with TRBJ2-2, with TRBD1 identical over 8 bases. V shed 6 bases, J shed 2 bases, and the junction held 14 bases outside the gene matches. Germline loops: CDR1 MNHEY, CDR2 SVGEGT. The CDR3 contains 18 residues.

This clonotype occurred a few times. J is TRBJ2-6 and V is TRBV14, with D unclear. Trimming removed 4 bases from V and 0 bases from J, with 10 bases in between. Germline V gives CDR1 SGHDN, CDR2 FVKESK. The CDR3 extends over 16 amino acids. CDR3 DNA sequence: TGTGCCAGCAGCCCCATACATGGCTCTGGGGCCAACGTCCTGACTTTC. It is translated as CASSPIHGSGANVLTF.

Here the CDR3 reads CAIRTGPQETQYF. The CDR3, as DNA: TGTGCCATCAGAACCGGGCCGCAAGAGACCCAGTACTTC. V gene TRBV10-3 combines with J gene TRBJ2-5; no clear D. V was clipped by 6 bases and J by 2 bases, with 10 bases between them. This CDR3 comprises 13 residues. Germline CDR1 and CDR2: ENHRY and SYGVKD.

This clonotype showed up many times. J is TRBJ2-1 and V is TRBV20-1; D remains unclear. This CDR3 has 11 amino acids. V was clipped by 2 bases and J by 5 bases, with 4 bases between them. The germline V gene has CDR1 DFQATT and CDR2 SNEGSKA (reference sequence). For the CDR3, the DNA is TGCAGTGCTAGAAGAGACAATGAGCAGTTCTTC. Residues: CSARRDNEQFF.

The chain joins TRBV5-1 to TRBJ2-5; possible D gene TRBD1, 6 bases. V was clipped by 1 base and J by 5 bases, with 12 bases between them. The CDR3 runs 14 residues. The germline V gene has CDR1 SGHRS and CDR2 YFSETQ. The CDR3 DNA reads TGCGCCAGCAGCTTGCAGGGGTCCTGGGAGACCCAGTACTTC. Translating it yields CASSLQGSWETQYF.

CDR3 in amino acids: CASSLVEELGNEQFF. In DNA form, the CDR3 reads TGTGCCAGCAGCTTAGTTGAAGAGCTCGGCAATGAGCAGTTCTTC. This rearrangement joins TRBV7-9 to TRBJ2-1; D uncertain. CDR3 length equals 15 residues. Germline lookup yields CDR1 SEHNR and CDR2 FQNEAQ (reference sequence). V lost 1 base, J lost 6 bases, and 13 bases lay in between.

This clonotype occurred many times. The chain recombines TRBV10-3 with TRBJ1-5; D gene uncertain. CDR1 is ENHRY, CDR2 SYGVKD, per germline. With 0 bases removed from V and 5 bases from J, the gap between germline ends came to 8 bases. The CDR3 is made up of 14 amino acids. Here the CDR3 DNA reads TGTGCCATCAGTGAGTCCCGAGACGATCAGCCCCAGCATTTT. Amino acids: CAISESRDDQPQHF.

This clonotype occurred many times. The V gene is TRBV7-2, the J gene TRBJ2-5, with a weak D call TRBD2 (6 bases). V was cut by 7 bases and J by 3 bases, with 12 bases left in between. CDR3 size: 13 residues. CDR1 and CDR2 from the germline V gene are SGHTA and FQGNSA. CDR3 nucleotide sequence: TGTGCCAGCACCCCCCGGGGGAAAGAGACCCAGTACTTC. Protein product: CASTPRGKETQYF.

The chain is built from TRBV20-1 and TRBJ2-5; D perhaps matches TRBD2 (7 bases). The V gene lost 6 bases and the J gene lost 5 bases, with 22 bases spanning the gap. The CDR3 contains 15 residues. Germline V lookup: CDR1 DFQATT, CDR2 SNEGSKA (reference sequence). This chain's CDR3 is CSALPQGGRSETQYF. The CDR3 nucleotides read TGCAGTGCCCTACCACAGGGCGGGAGAAGTGAGACCCAGTACTTC.

A few counts support this clonotype. The V gene is TRBV7-9, the J gene TRBJ2-1; the D gene is possibly TRBD2 (5 bases). This CDR3 region has 14 residues. With 5 bases removed from V and 7 bases from J, the gap between germline ends came to 15 bases. CDR1 is SEHNR and CDR2 is FQNEAQ in the germline V gene (reference sequence). The CDR3 sequence: CASSRGSIDNEQFF. The CDR3 bases are TGTGCCAGCAGCCGCGGGTCGATTGATAATGAGCAGTTCTTC.

As to this clonotype: A much larger clonotype is one base distant, so this may be a read error. The chain is built from TRBV20-1 and TRBJ2-3, with D tentatively TRBD2 (5 bases). Germline V gene sequence: CDR1 DFQATT, CDR2 SNEGSKA (reference sequence). The V gene lost 4 bases and the J gene lost 2 bases, with 16 bases spanning the gap. This CDR3 has 15 residues. For the CDR3, the DNA is TGCAGTGCTACTGACACTAGGCAAACCACAGATACGCAGTATTTT. Its translation: CSATDTRQTTDTQYF.

This clonotype was seen a handful of times. The chain combines TRBV7-2 with TRBJ1-1; tentative D call: TRBD1 (5 bases). V gave up 1 base and J gave up 6 bases, with 15 bases separating them. In germline, CDR1 is SGHTA, CDR2 FQGNSA. CDR3 length: 15 residues. The CDR3 loop reads CASSLDGIGVSEAFF. DNA of the CDR3: TGTGCCAGCAGCTTAGATGGTATAGGGGTATCTGAAGCTTTCTTT.

The gene calls are TRBV5-1 and TRBJ1-4; D is uncertain. The CDR3 is 15 amino acids. Germline-derived CDR1 and CDR2 are SGHRS and YFSETQ. V dropped 1 base and J dropped 6 bases, with 13 bases sitting between them. The DNA for the CDR3 is TGCGCCAGCAGCTTGTCGCACCGATCAGATGAAAAACTGTTTTTT. As protein: CASSLSHRSDEKLFF.

The CDR3 DNA reads TGCAGTGCTACCCCGGGAGTGAGGGGCAAAAACATTCAGTACTTC. The encoded protein is CSATPGVRGKNIQYF. The chain carries TRBV20-1 and TRBJ2-4; tentative D call: TRBD2 (6 bases). V was shortened by 4 bases and J by 3 bases, with 16 bases between the two germline ends. Germline V gene sequence: CDR1 DFQATT, CDR2 SNEGSKA (reference sequence). There are 15 residues in the CDR3.

Only a few counts were recorded for this clonotype. The chain recombines TRBV4-3 with TRBJ1-2, with 9 bases that match TRBD1. CDR3 size: 15 residues. The V segment lost 0 bases and the J segment 6 bases; nucleotides outside the gene matches: 5. Germline lookup yields CDR1 LGHNA and CDR2 YSLEER. Here the CDR3 reads CASSQDRDRVHGYTF. DNA of the CDR3: TGCGCCAGCAGCCAAGATCGGGACAGGGTCCATGGCTACACCTTC.

This clonotype was seen a few times. V and J are TRBV2 and TRBJ2-1; D is perhaps TRBD1 or TRBD2 (5 bases each). Germline CDR1 and CDR2: SNHLY and FYNNEI. V was trimmed by 7 bases and J by 12 bases, leaving 13 bases between them. The CDR3 runs 11 residues. CDR3 nucleotides: TGTGCCAGCAACCCGGGGCGCGGGCAGTTCTTC. This sequence encodes CASNPGRGQFF.

The table lists this clonotype with a few counts. V gene TRBV2 combines with J gene TRBJ2-7, with 7 bases aligning to TRBD2. CDR3 length equals 14 residues. The V gene's germline CDR1 is SNHLY and CDR2 FYNNEI. Trimming removed 2 bases from V and 5 bases from J; junction bases left unmatched: 6. The CDR3 nucleotides are TGTGCCAGCAGTGAATCGTTCGGGGGGAACGAGCAGTACTTC. Translated, it gives CASSESFGGNEQYF.

This clonotype has at least ten counts. The DNA for the CDR3 is TGTGCCAGCTCACCAGGGTTTAGCTCCTACAATGAGCAGTTCTTC. Protein: CASSPGFSSYNEQFF. The rearrangement links TRBV18 to TRBJ2-1; D unclear. The CDR3 length is 15 residues. Looked up from germline, CDR1 is KGHSH and CDR2 is LQKENI. V was trimmed by 2 bases and J by 0 bases, leaving 8 bases between them.

The genes are TRBV6-1 and TRBJ2-7, with D possibly being TRBD2 (6 bases). The germline CDR1 and CDR2 sequences are MNHNS and SASEGT. V shed 0 bases and J shed 5 bases, with 14 bases lying between them. This CDR3 is 15 amino acids long. CDR3 sequence reads: CASSEAGGWLDEQYF. The CDR3 nucleotides are TGTGCCAGCAGTGAAGCTGGGGGGTGGTTAGACGAGCAGTACTTC.

This chain connects TRBV7-8 to TRBJ2-3, with D perhaps matching TRBD1 or TRBD2 (5 bases each). V was clipped by 2 bases and J by 4 bases, with 13 bases between them. CDR3 length: 15 amino acids. Germline loops: CDR1 SGHVS, CDR2 FQNEAQ. CDR3 protein: CASSLWWGLPDTQYF. DNA of the CDR3: TGTGCCAGCAGCTTATGGTGGGGGTTACCAGATACGCAGTATTTT.

There are a few counts of this clonotype. The V call is TRBV4-3, the J call TRBJ2-3; no clear D gene. Between the trimmed V and J ends, which lost 1 base and 3 bases, there was a span of 5 bases. The CDR3 spans 13 residues. Looked up from germline, CDR1 is LGHNA and CDR2 is YSLEER. The CDR3 protein is CASSQVETDTQYF. CDR3 in DNA: TGCGCCAGCAGCCAAGTAGAGACAGATACGCAGTATTTT.

This clonotype has a handful of counts. The chain uses TRBV5-1 and TRBJ2-1, with D tentatively TRBD2 (7 bases). The length of the CDR3 is 16 residues. Trimming cost V 0 bases and J 7 bases, with 17 bases left between them. Germline V CDR1 and CDR2: SGHRS, YFSETQ. As DNA, the CDR3 is TGCGCCAGCAGCTTGGCCCCCGCGGGGGCGGGGAATGAGCAGTTCTTC. This sequence encodes CASSLAPAGAGNEQFF.

This clonotype was observed a few times. The rearrangement joins TRBV7-6 to TRBJ2-5; 7 bases map to TRBD1. The CDR3 runs 16 residues. Germline trimming cut 5 bases from V and 5 bases from J; bases unmatched to any gene: 14. In germline, CDR1 is SGHVS, CDR2 FNYEAQ. In nucleotides, the CDR3 is TGTGCCAGCAGCCCTCGACTACAGGGGAGTATTGAGACCCAGTACTTC. It yields the protein CASSPRLQGSIETQYF.

The V call is TRBV12-3 or TRBV12-4, the J call TRBJ2-2; 12 bases match TRBD2. The CDR3 runs 17 residues. V was pared by 3 bases and J by 7 bases, with 9 bases of the junction left unmatched. The DNA for the CDR3 is TGTGCCAGCAGTTTCGGACTAGCGGGAAAATTGATCGGGGAGCTGTTTTTT. Protein product: CASSFGLAGKLIGELFF.